This TCR beta chain stems from a study of control samples from healthy donors and cancer patients. The ends were cut back, 2 bases at V and 4 bases at J, with 6 bases in the middle. This CDR3 is built from 13 residues. Germline loops: CDR1 KGHSH, CDR2 LQKENI. Measured with immunoSEQ multiplex PCR; TCRdb has only the in-frame clones, and not every one. The sample lists 80,000 to 100,000 clones; roughly 92% were seen once. The sequence was obtained from a human donor in good health. The donor label of this sample is uncertain. The material sequenced was blood. The chain links TRBV18 to TRBJ1-5; D is unresolved. The CDR3 DNA sequence: TGTGCCAGCTCACCAGGTCCAAATCAGCCCCAGCATTTT. Translated: CASSPGPNQPQHF.